The next 7 T cell receptor beta chains were all read from a single sample in a study of blood T cell repertoires in COVID-19. The data were produced by immunoSEQ multiplex PCR, yet TCRdb's version contains in-frame clones alone and is incomplete. The table shows fewer than 50,000 clones, with around four fifths occurring only once. What was sequenced was peripheral blood. The receptors originated from a woman over 75 with active or convalescent COVID-19.

V usage is TRBV5-1 and J usage is TRBJ2-1, with 12 bases that match TRBD2. CDR3 length equals 15 residues. Germline V gives CDR1 SGHRS, CDR2 YFSETQ. The J segment lost 6 bases and the V segment lost 4 bases, leaving 5 bases of the junction unmatched. This CDR3 reads CASSATSGSGNEQFF. The CDR3 DNA sequence: TGCGCCAGCAGCGCGACTAGCGGGAGTGGCAATGAGCAGTTCTTC.

The chain employs TRBV5-1 and TRBJ2-7; 12 positions match TRBD2. CDR1 and CDR2 from the germline V gene are SGHRS and YFSETQ. CDR3 length: 15 residues. V trimming: 2 bases; J trimming: 7 bases; junction bases outside the gene matches: 7. CDR3 sequence reads: CASSFRTSGTGEQYF. DNA of the CDR3: TGCGCCAGCAGCTTTAGGACTAGCGGGACTGGAGAGCAGTACTTC.

To note about this clone: The junction shows a germline mismatch at one end, possibly a read error. This chain uses TRBV7-7 with TRBJ2-7; D possibly corresponds to TRBD2 (5 bases). Germline V lookup: CDR1 SSHAT, CDR2 FNYEAQ (reference sequence). The CDR3 covers 14 residues. CDR3 sequence (DNA): TGTGCTAGCAGCTTAGCGCTCGAGGATGGCGAGCAGTACTTC. This encodes CASSLALEDGEQYF.

The chain recombines TRBV2 with TRBJ1-3; 7 bases are shared with TRBD1. V was pared by 1 base and J by 0 bases, with 6 bases of the junction left unmatched. The CDR3 sequence is 17 residues long. The V gene's germline CDR1 is SNHLY and CDR2 FYNNEI. The CDR3 reads CASSEGFGTVSGNTIYF. CDR3 sequence (DNA): TGTGCCAGCAGTGAAGGGTTTGGGACAGTCTCTGGAAACACCATATATTTT. Filled out from reference TRBV2 and TRBJ1-3, the complete variable domain reads EPEVTQTPSHQVTQMGQEVILRCVPISNHLYFYWYRQILGQKVEFLVSFYNNEISEKSEIFDDQFSVERPDGSNFTLKIRSTKLEDSAMYFCASSEGFGTVSGNTIYFGEGSWLTVV.

The chain links TRBV21-1 to TRBJ1-3; TRBD1 is the table's D call, not checked against the DNA. TRBV21-1 is recorded as a pseudogene. The CDR3 covers 15 residues. The CDR3 DNA follows: TGTGCCAGCAGCAACGACAGGGTGGCCGGAAACACCATATATTTT. Encoded protein: CASSNDRVAGNTIYF.

This clone showed up just once. The V gene is TRBV6-6, the J gene TRBJ2-2; weak D call: TRBD2 (6 bases). The CDR3 has 16 residues. Trimming removed 0 bases at V and 4 bases at J, with 12 bases between. In germline, CDR1 is MNHNY, CDR2 SVGAGI (reference sequence). The CDR3 spells CASSYSAGFGTGELFF. In DNA form, the CDR3 reads TGTGCCAGCAGTTACTCTGCGGGGTTCGGCACCGGGGAGCTGTTTTTT.

The V and J genes are TRBV27 and TRBJ2-3; 7 nucleotides align to TRBD1. CDR1 is MNHEY, CDR2 SMNVEV, per germline (reference sequence). Trimming at V came to 6 bases and at J to 5 bases, leaving 17 bases not matched to a gene. There are 17 residues in the CDR3. CDR3 residues: CASSATNRGIYRDTQYF. CDR3 in DNA: TGTGCCAGCAGCGCCACGAACAGGGGAATATATCGAGATACGCAGTATTTT.